Presented here are 10 T cell receptor beta chains from one specimen sequenced in a study of CD8+ T cells in alopecia areata. RNA, once extracted, was reverse transcribed into cDNA for use as the sequencing template. Repertoires were generated with immunoSEQ multiplex PCR, while TCRdb's copy carries only in-frame clones and drops some. The table lists approximately 110,000 clones, no singletons, with roughly a fifth in the top ten. Sequenced: lesional skin. The origin of the receptors is a C3H/HeJ mouse with alopecia areata. The mice in this strain carry MHC haplotype H2-k.

A remark on this clone: Gene names denote mouse genes. Sequencing ends 4 residues short of the CDR3 end; the germline J gene provides the rest. The gene calls are TRBV16 and TRBJ2-4, with 9 bases lining up with TRBD2. The CDR3 contains 16 residues. Germline lookup yields CDR1 SGHSA and CDR2 FRNQAP. Losses at the gene ends were 0 bases for V and 0 bases for J; bases not matched to a gene: 1. CDR3 protein: CASSLDWGGSQNTLYF. The CDR3 bases that were read are TGTGCAAGCAGCTTAGACTGGGGGGGTAGTCAAAAC.

Comment on this clone: Genes and germline come from the mouse. The sequenced fragment ends 4 residues before the CDR3 boundary, so the rest is inferred from the germline J gene. V and J are TRBV1 and TRBJ2-5; 10 bases are shared with TRBD2. Per the germline V gene, CDR1 is NSQYPW and CDR2 is LRSPGD (reference sequence). The CDR3 totals 16 residues. The CDR3 bases that were read are TGCACCTGCAGTGCAGGGACTGGGGGTAAGAGGGAC. Encoded protein: CTCSAGTGGKRD. The entire CDR3 protein reads CTCSAGTGGKRDTQYF.

This clone was detected ten times or more. The gene symbols are mouse symbols. The CDR3 end falls 4 residues outside the read, so it is completed with the germline J gene. This chain links TRBV13-3 with TRBJ2-7, with 9 bases fitting TRBD1. Germline lookup yields CDR1 NNHDY and CDR2 SYVADS. V dropped 2 bases and J dropped 3; count of bases not matched to a gene: 6. CDR3 size: 15 residues. The part of the CDR3 DNA that was read is TGTGCCAGCAGTGAAGCCCCGGGACAGGGCTAT. Translating gives CASSEAPGQGY. The whole CDR3 reads CASSEAPGQGYEQYF.

Of note for this clone: Gene and germline names: mouse. The read ends 4 residues before the CDR3 terminus; that terminus is restored from the germline J gene. The V gene is TRBV13-3, the J gene TRBJ2-3; 10 nucleotides match TRBD1. The CDR3 runs to 17 residues. Trimming took 0 bases from V and 0 from J; bases not matched to a gene: 4. Per germline, CDR1 NNHDY and CDR2 SYVADS. The CDR3 spells CASSDGDRGTSAETLYF. The covered CDR3 bases are TGTGCCAGCAGTGATGGGGACAGGGGCACTAGTGCAGAA.

Turning to this clone: The gene names given are mouse names. The read falls 4 residues short of the CDR3 end, and the missing part is taken from the germline J gene. The rearrangement links TRBV13-3 to TRBJ2-4, with 7 positions matching TRBD2. The CDR3 sequence is 14 residues long. The germline gives CDR1 NNHDY, CDR2 SYVADS. CDR3 DNA, as far as it was read: TGTGCCAGCAGTGTCCCCGACTGGGAAAAC. It is translated as CASSVPDWEN. The whole CDR3 is CASSVPDWENTLYF.

This clone was seen repeatedly, ten times or more. Germline and genes here are mouse. The missing CDR3 end, 4 residues past where the read stops, is filled in from the germline J gene. V is TRBV13-3 and J is TRBJ2-2; D possibly corresponds to TRBD1 (5 bases). The length of the CDR3 is 15 residues. The germline gives CDR1 NNHDY, CDR2 SYVADS. Trimming took off 0 bases at V and 4 bases at J, with 10 bases between the two ends. The CDR3 spells CASSDARAGTGQLYF. CDR3 DNA, as far as it was read: TGTGCCAGCAGTGATGCCAGGGCGGGCACCGGG.

With respect to this clone: The gene names here belong to mouse. CDR3 protein: CASSPPTGQDTQYF. The CDR3 DNA, read in part, is TGTGCCAGCAGTCCCCCGACAGGGCAAGAC. V and J are TRBV13-3 and TRBJ2-5, with 7 bases lining up with TRBD1. The read comes to an end 4 residues before the CDR3 does, leaving the germline J gene to fill in the end. Germline V gene data show CDR1 as NNHDY and CDR2 as SYVADS. The ends lost 4 bases at V and 3 bases at J; junction bases unmatched: 5. The CDR3 spans 14 residues.

Details on this clone: The genes and germline here are from mouse. The read ends 4 residues early relative to the CDR3; the germline J gene fills the gap. The V call is TRBV13-3, the J call TRBJ2-3; 10 bases map to TRBD2. With V trimmed by 1 base and J by 3 bases, 5 bases remained unmatched. This CDR3 has 16 residues. The germline V gene encodes CDR1 NNHDY and CDR2 SYVADS. Partial CDR3 DNA: TGTGCCAGCAGTGATCCTGGGGGGGCGCGAGCAGAA. Its protein product is CASSDPGGARAE. The complete CDR3 protein is CASSDPGGARAETLYF.

This clone was picked up a small number of times. Gene names refer to mouse genes. The read halts 4 residues ahead of the CDR3 end, with the missing end drawn from the germline J gene. Other DNA sequences in the same sample also yield this CDR3. This chain uses TRBV13-2 with TRBJ2-1; weak D call: TRBD2 (5 bases). Germline V CDR1 and CDR2: NNHNN, SYGAGS (reference sequence). The CDR3 extends over 15 amino acids. V lost 1 base to trimming and J lost 0 bases, with 8 bases between them. The CDR3 bases that were read are TGTGCCAGCGGTGATCTGGGAAGTAACTATGCT. Amino acid sequence: CASGDLGSNYA. The entire CDR3 protein reads CASGDLGSNYAEQFF.

With respect to this clone: Genes and germline come from the mouse. The read ends 4 residues before the CDR3 terminus; that terminus is restored from the germline J gene. The chain employs TRBV13-3 and TRBJ1-2; D possibly corresponds to TRBD1 (5 bases). Germline assignment: CDR1 NNHDY and CDR2 SYVADS. The CDR3 is made up of 13 amino acids. The V and J ends lost 5 bases and 2 bases respectively, with 10 bases between them. The sequenced part of the CDR3 DNA is TGTGCCAGCAGCCTCAGGGAGAACTCC. Translated: CASSLRENS. The complete CDR3 protein is CASSLRENSDYTF.